Given below is one TCR beta chain in context. This clonotype was counted at least ten times. No antigen is known for it. Base qualities are not provided; no much larger clone lies one nucleotide away. The sample originates from a study of T cells in Graves' hyperthyroidism and ophthalmopathy (dated by TCRdb to between 2018 and 2021). Background on the whole study: Peripheral blood was sampled at the time of initial diagnosis, prior to any treatment. TCR V-J signatures able to tell the groups apart were searched for in a discovery cohort of 95 to 100 patients, of whom 43 had Graves' ophthalmopathy and about 60 had stable Graves' hyperthyroidism. Prospective prediction of ophthalmopathy was tested in an independent validation cohort consisting of some 19 hyperthyroidism patients and more than 15 patients who later progressed to ophthalmopathy. For training and testing, the approximately 92 patients in the discovery cohort were randomly divided in a 7:3 ratio. In about 6 Graves' hyperthyroidism patients, the study also compared T-cell repertoires from thyroid tissue with T-cell repertoires from blood. After blood sampling, hyperthyroidism patients were treated with methimazole at a starting dose of 30 mg daily, and ophthalmopathy patients were treated with high-dose intravenous methylprednisolone. The paper describes TCR Vbeta CDR3 sequencing of about 140 peripheral blood samples, made up of under 50 ophthalmopathy patients, some 76 hyperthyroidism patients and about 17 progressor patients.

Study-level results and caveats: Most expanded thyroid clonotypes (frequency above 0.001) were also detected in blood, a finding suggesting that blood repertoires may reflect thyroid immune responses. No statistical method was used to fix the sample size in advance, and group allocation was not hidden from the investigators. A 13 V-J signature model separated ophthalmopathy from stable hyperthyroidism, with 87.88% sensitivity and 81.08% specificity in cross-validation and 80%/75% in testing. In validation, progression to ophthalmopathy was predicted by the model with about 70% sensitivity and 72% to 80% specificity, a median of approximately 6.5 months before onset.

Stable Graves' hyperthyroidism was defined as no progression to ophthalmopathy during 18 months of follow-up. The hyperthyroidism patients were between 18 and 65 years old and newly diagnosed, with a disease duration of less than 2 months. Patients with uncontrolled infections, other autoimmune diseases, pregnancy or lactation were excluded. Clinical symptoms, serum thyroxine and TRAb, thyroid ultrasound, and orbital computed tomography formed the basis for the diagnoses. Ficoll-Paque density gradient centrifugation was used to isolate PBMCs from around 10 ml of fresh peripheral blood. Trizol reagent was used to extract total RNA, and RNA quality was then checked on an Agilent 2100 Bioanalyzer. TCR beta CDR3 regions were amplified from RNA transcripts. For the first round of RT-PCR on the TCR CDR3, the HTBI primer set was used together with the Qiagen OneStep RT-PCR kit. A second multiplex PCR round built the libraries, followed by size selection and purification. Paired-end sequencing of the libraries was performed with 100 bp reads on an Illumina HiSeq2000. Per the original workflow: SOAPnuke was used to process the raw data, with reads discarded if the reads contained adapters or uncalled bases, had a mean Phred below 15, or lacked an exact constant-primer or identifier match. High-quality paired reads were merged with COPE v1.2.5, and unique nucleotide sequences were defined as clonotypes. MiTCR v1.1 was used to align clonotypes to the IMGT TRBV, TRBD and TRBJ reference segments. The analysis included only V-J combinations with a frequency above 0.0001, which together covered roughly 99% of the repertoires. A TCS score was defined as the ratio between F50 (clonal expansion) and ExV (chaos), using BLOSUM62-based TCRdist between CDR3 peptides within each V-J. Welch's t-statistics and random forest reduced 450 to 600 V-J features to 13, which were used in a naive Bayes classifier (R e1071). The raw public data were reprocessed by TCRdb itself: fastp quality trimming at Q25, MiXCR clonotype calling, in-frame beta chains only. All rows with the same CDR3 protein become a single entry with the most common DNA and genes. The V and J calls and clone size come from TCRdb's table, not from the authors' own analysis. Across this sample there are roughly 700,000 distinct CDR3 sequences, with approximately 15% seen only once. Of the sample, roughly a tenth falls within the top ten clones.

V is trimmed back by 2 bases and J by 4 bases, and the junction contains 3 bases that no gene match accounts for. The germline V gene encodes CDR1 MNHNS and CDR2 SASEGT. Spanning cysteine to phenylalanine, the CDR3 consists of 14 amino acids. Here the CDR3 DNA is all that survives: 42 bases in frame from base 1. The receptor chain draws on TRBV6-1 and TRBJ1-2; TRBD1 matches 8 bases in the middle. The clonotype originates from a young woman with Graves' hyperthyroidism. Sequencing was done on a sample of blood. CDR3 loop: CASSELGTGYGYTF. Here is the DNA: TGTGCCAGCAGTGAACTCGGGACAGGCTATGGCTACACCTTC.